This passage covers 13 T cell receptor beta chains from one sample sequenced in a study of T cell responses to AZD1222 COVID-19 vaccine. The assay was immunoSEQ multiplex PCR, and TCRdb's table has in-frame clones only and misses some. The sample records 90,000 to 150,000 clones, over 75% being singletons. The material sequenced was peripheral blood, taken on day 0 of AZD1222 vaccination. These receptors were obtained from an adult in good health.

V is TRBV18 and J is TRBJ2-7; no clear D gene. In germline, CDR1 is KGHSH, CDR2 LQKENI. Trimming removed 0 bases from V and 5 bases from J, with 8 bases in between. CDR3 length: 13 residues. Here the CDR3 DNA reads TGTGCCAGCTCACCACCGGGCCCGGACGAGCAGTACTTC. Protein sequence: CASSPPGPDEQYF.

V gene TRBV29-1 combines with J gene TRBJ1-2; unclear D gene. The V end was cut by 5 bases, the J end by 9 bases, with 28 bases between. The CDR3 is made up of 16 amino acids. Per germline, CDR1 SQVTM and CDR2 ANQGSEA. Here the CDR3 DNA reads TGCAGCGTTTCCGATTCCCCCCCCGGGTACCGAGGGAGCTACACCTTC. This sequence encodes CSVSDSPPGYRGSYTF. Full variable domain (remainder filled in from reference TRBV29-1 and TRBJ1-2): SAVISQKPSRDICQRGTSLTIQCQVDSQVTMMFWYRQQPGQSLTLIATANQGSEATYESGFVIDKFPISRPNLTFSTLTVSNMSPEDSSIYLCSVSDSPPGYRGSYTFGSGTRLTVV.

This clone showed up just a few times. This sequence joins TRBV18 and TRBJ2-7, with D perhaps being TRBD1 or TRBD2 (5 bases each). Trimming stripped 5 bases from V and 2 bases from J, with 13 bases between. Germline values: CDR1 KGHSH, CDR2 LQKENI. The CDR3 is 14 amino acids. The CDR3, as DNA: TGTGCCAGCTCATCCGGGGCCCTGACCTACGAGCAGTACTTC. Its translation: CASSSGALTYEQYF.

V usage is TRBV5-5 and J usage is TRBJ1-2; D remains ambiguous. Per the germline V gene, CDR1 is SGHKS and CDR2 is YYEKEE (reference sequence). Trimming took 0 bases from V and 4 from J, leaving 10 bases between them. This CDR3 is 14 amino acids long. CDR3 sequence reads: CASSLGGLLYGYTF. In DNA, the CDR3 is TGTGCCAGCAGCTTGGGCGGTTTGCTCTATGGCTACACCTTC.

This rearrangement joins TRBV6-2 or TRBV6-3 to TRBJ1-5; D remains ambiguous. The germline V gene has CDR1 MNHEY and CDR2 SVGEGT. The CDR3 is 14 amino acids. V was clipped by 2 bases and J by 4 bases, with 9 bases between them. Here the CDR3 reads CASSYPGVNQPQHF. The CDR3 DNA reads as TGTGCCAGCAGTTACCCGGGCGTTAATCAGCCCCAGCATTTT.

For this clone: The junction differs from germline at one of its ends, possibly a read error. This chain connects TRBV5-6 to TRBJ1-5; no reliable D call. This CDR3 spans 12 amino acids. The germline gives CDR1 SGHDT, CDR2 YYEEEE. The CDR3 sequence is CASTLGPQPQHF. CDR3 bases: TGTGCCAGCACCTTGGGTCCTCAGCCCCAGCATTTT. Full variable domain (outside the CDR3, taken from reference TRBV5-6 and TRBJ1-5): DAGVTQSPTHLIKTRGQQVTLRCSPKSGHDTVSWYQQALGQGPQFIFQYYEEEERQRGNFPDRFSGHQFPNYSSELNVNALLLGDSALYLCASTLGPQPQHFGDGTRLSIL.

This chain connects TRBV5-4 to TRBJ2-5, with 11 bases fitting TRBD1. V lost 4 bases and J lost 1; bases outside the gene matches: 18. The CDR3 consists of 20 residues. Germline V lookup: CDR1 SGHNT, CDR2 YYREEE (reference sequence). The CDR3 sequence: CASSPPPGQGDGESQETQYF. Written as DNA, the CDR3 is TGTGCCAGCAGCCCTCCACCGGGACAGGGGGACGGGGAGTCCCAAGAGACCCAGTACTTC.

The chain recombines TRBV2 with TRBJ1-1; D call uncertain. The V end lost 8 bases, the J end lost 0 bases, and 7 bases lay between the germline ends. CDR1 is SNHLY, CDR2 FYNNEI, per germline. This CDR3 has 12 residues. Here the CDR3 reads CASDKLNTEAFF. The CDR3 region has the DNA TGTGCCAGCGATAAATTGAACACTGAAGCTTTCTTT.

The gene calls are TRBV21-1 and TRBJ2-1; the table's D call, TRBD1, has no DNA check behind it. TRBV21-1 is a documented pseudogene. This CDR3 is built from 15 residues. CDR3: CASSKGIPWGHEQFF. CDR3 bases: TGTGCCAGCAGCAAAGGAATACCCTGGGGCCATGAGCAGTTCTTC.

V gene TRBV12-3 or TRBV12-4 combines with J gene TRBJ1-2; the match to TRBD1 covers 7 bases. The CDR3 loop spans 12 amino acids. Losses at the gene ends were 4 bases for V and 6 bases for J; bases not matched to a gene: 2. CDR3 sequence (DNA): TGTGCCAGCAGTTCACAGGGGCATGGCTACACCTTC. Its protein product is CASSSQGHGYTF.

The genes are TRBV7-2 and TRBJ1-4; tentatively, D is TRBD1 (5 bases). The CDR3 has 13 residues. CDR1 and CDR2 (germline): SGHTA, FQGNSA. The V and J ends lost 3 bases and 5 bases respectively, with 7 bases between them. This CDR3 is CASSLGLNEKLFF. CDR3 in DNA: TGTGCCAGCAGCTTGGGGCTGAATGAAAAACTGTTTTTT.

This clone has just a few counts. This chain connects TRBV19 to TRBJ1-6; no reliable D call. V shed 5 bases and J shed 3 bases, with 8 bases lying between them. This CDR3 has 14 residues. Germline assignment: CDR1 LNHDA and CDR2 SQIVND (reference sequence). The CDR3 nucleotides are TGTGCCAGTAGTGCGCAGGACTATAATTCACCCCTCCACTTT. Translating gives CASSAQDYNSPLHF. Based on the CDR3 plus reference TRBV19 and TRBJ1-6, the full variable domain is DGGITQSPKYLFRKEGQNVTLSCEQNLNHDAMYWYRQDPGQGLRLIYYSQIVNDFQKGDIAEGYSVSREKKESFPLTVTSAQKNPTAFYLCASSAQDYNSPLHFGNGTRLTVT.

The table lists this clone with a count of one. The chain uses TRBV9 and TRBJ1-6, with unresolved D. Germline lookup yields CDR1 SGDLS and CDR2 YYNGEE. The CDR3 sequence is 13 residues long. Trimming removed 1 base from V and 8 bases from J, with 7 bases in between. The CDR3 sequence: CASSVSGDSPLHF. The CDR3 DNA is TGTGCCAGCAGCGTATCCGGGGATTCACCCCTCCACTTT.